The TCR beta chain described here comes from a study of immune evolution from preneoplasia to lung adenocarcinoma. Patients had resection in Japan or China between the mid-2010s and the late 2010s. Macro-dissection enriched premalignant or tumor cells before nucleic acid extraction. The protocol was immunoSEQ multiplex PCR, while the TCRdb copy is restricted to in-frame clones and leaves out a portion. The sample consists of 9,000 to 10,000 clones, 65% to 80% of them appearing once. V lost 2 bases and J lost 0, with 9 bases in between. The germline gives CDR1 ENHRY, CDR2 SYGVKD. The CDR3 totals 15 residues. With respect to this clone: Antigen: not known.

General study points: Clonality was highest in normal lung, lower in later-stage lesions apparently.

The J gene is TRBJ2-3, the V gene TRBV10-3, with D perhaps matching TRBD1 (5 bases). The sequence came from a person aged 65-85 years with lung adenocarcinoma. Some clones in this sample may be carry-over from other donors' samples. The sequencing input was FFPE minimally invasive lung adenocarcinoma tissue. DNA of the CDR3: TGTGCCATCAGTGAGCCCCAGGGTAGCACAGATACGCAGTATTTT. It is translated as CAISEPQGSTDTQYF.